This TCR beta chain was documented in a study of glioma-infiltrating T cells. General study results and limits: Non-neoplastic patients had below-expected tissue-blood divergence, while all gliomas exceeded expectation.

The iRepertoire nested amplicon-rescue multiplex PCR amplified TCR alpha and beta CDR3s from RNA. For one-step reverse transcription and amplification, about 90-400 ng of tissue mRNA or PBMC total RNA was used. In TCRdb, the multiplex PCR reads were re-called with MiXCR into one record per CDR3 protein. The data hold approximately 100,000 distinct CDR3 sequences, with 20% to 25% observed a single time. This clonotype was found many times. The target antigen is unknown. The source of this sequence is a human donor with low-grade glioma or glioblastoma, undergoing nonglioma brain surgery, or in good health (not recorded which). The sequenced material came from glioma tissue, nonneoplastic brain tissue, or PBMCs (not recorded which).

The CDR3 bases are TGCAGTGCTAGAGATAAGGCACCTTACGAGCAGTACTTC. As protein: CSARDKAPYEQYF. This chain uses TRBV20-1 with TRBJ2-7, with unresolved D. Trimming removed 0 bases from V and 4 bases from J, with 10 bases in between. CDR1 and CDR2 (germline): DFQATT, SNEGSKA (reference sequence). The CDR3 loop spans 13 amino acids.